This TCR beta chain was identified in a study of CD4 and CD8 cells across lung adenocarcinoma regions. This clonotype came up once. Compared with germline, one end of the junction differs, possibly owing to a read error. Using its own MiXCR run on the PCR reads, TCRdb lists one record per CDR3 protein. The table shows fewer than 25,000 distinct CDR3 sequences, with about 50% occurring only once. This TCR was recovered from a female donor with lung adenocarcinoma. The CD4 and CD8 labels of this study may be unreliable. The sequencing sample was made of CD8+ T cells from the center of a lung tumor.

The CDR3 nucleotides are TGTGCCAGCAGTGATCCACTCACAGGGGGCAGGACCGGGGAGCAGGATTTT. Translated: CASSDPLTGGRTGEQDF. The genes are TRBV10-3 and TRBJ2-2; TRBD1 aligns across 9 bases. There are 17 residues in the CDR3. CDR1 ENHRY and CDR2 SYGVKD come from the germline V gene.